The table lists the clone carrying this TCR beta chain with many counts. Its specificity is not known. The time point is: patch test 2, 6 weeks after DPC sensitization. The treatment was: therapeutic diphenylcyclopropenone sensitization with weekly scalp DPC. These data come from a study of human T cells and chemical hapten exposure. Study in general: DPC (0.01%) was patch tested on the upper back and read at 6 days. Per-sample TCR yield variability stemmed mainly from small pooled library volume differences. General study findings and limits: Donor immune responses may differ from healthy people's, since all donors had alopecia.

In the library, unique molecular identifiers were attached to individual cDNA molecules. Via MiXCR, TCRdb re-called the RACE reads, giving one row per CDR3 protein. The table has a few hundred thousand distinct CDR3 sequences, just under 6.5% seen once; the top ten hold more than 5.5%. Germline CDR1 LGHNA, CDR2 YNFKEQ. The J segment lost 1 base and the V segment lost 4 bases, leaving 8 bases of the junction unmatched. The CDR3 contains 16 residues. The rearrangement joins TRBV4-2 to TRBJ1-1; 8 bases agree with TRBD1. The sequences come from whole blood, collected in connection with sensitization to the hapten diphenylcyclopropenone (DPC). The sequence was collected from a woman under 30 with alopecia areata. Some clones in this sample may be carry-over from other donors' samples. The CDR3 nucleotides are TGTGCCAGCAGCCGCCTATGGGACAGGCCGAACACTGAAGCTTTCTTT. Protein product: CASSRLWDRPNTEAFF.